Ten or more counts support the clone carrying this T cell receptor (beta chain). TCRdb redid the calling of the RT-PCR reads with MiXCR, one entry per CDR3 protein. The data hold 180,000 or so distinct CDR3 sequences, with 10% to 15% observed a single time. Trimming took 1 base from V and 3 from J, leaving 13 bases between them. The CDR3 runs to 15 residues. Germline lookup yields CDR1 LGHNA and CDR2 YSLEER. This sample is part of a study of response to subunit inactivated influenza vaccine. These same data were also listed under a study on T cells expressing NK-cell markers. From that study: UMI-tagged 5'RACE template switching yielded the TCR beta cDNA.

This sequence originates from a man aged 50 to 60 who received an inactivated influenza vaccine. The sequencing here drew on CD8+ T cells sorted from PBMCs, taken approximately 12 days after vaccination. The V call is TRBV4-3, the J call TRBJ2-7; perhaps TRBD2 as D (6 bases). The CDR3 nucleotides read TGCGCCAGCAGCCAAGGTTCTAGCGTACACTACGAGCAGTACTTC. It specifies CASSQGSSVHYEQYF.